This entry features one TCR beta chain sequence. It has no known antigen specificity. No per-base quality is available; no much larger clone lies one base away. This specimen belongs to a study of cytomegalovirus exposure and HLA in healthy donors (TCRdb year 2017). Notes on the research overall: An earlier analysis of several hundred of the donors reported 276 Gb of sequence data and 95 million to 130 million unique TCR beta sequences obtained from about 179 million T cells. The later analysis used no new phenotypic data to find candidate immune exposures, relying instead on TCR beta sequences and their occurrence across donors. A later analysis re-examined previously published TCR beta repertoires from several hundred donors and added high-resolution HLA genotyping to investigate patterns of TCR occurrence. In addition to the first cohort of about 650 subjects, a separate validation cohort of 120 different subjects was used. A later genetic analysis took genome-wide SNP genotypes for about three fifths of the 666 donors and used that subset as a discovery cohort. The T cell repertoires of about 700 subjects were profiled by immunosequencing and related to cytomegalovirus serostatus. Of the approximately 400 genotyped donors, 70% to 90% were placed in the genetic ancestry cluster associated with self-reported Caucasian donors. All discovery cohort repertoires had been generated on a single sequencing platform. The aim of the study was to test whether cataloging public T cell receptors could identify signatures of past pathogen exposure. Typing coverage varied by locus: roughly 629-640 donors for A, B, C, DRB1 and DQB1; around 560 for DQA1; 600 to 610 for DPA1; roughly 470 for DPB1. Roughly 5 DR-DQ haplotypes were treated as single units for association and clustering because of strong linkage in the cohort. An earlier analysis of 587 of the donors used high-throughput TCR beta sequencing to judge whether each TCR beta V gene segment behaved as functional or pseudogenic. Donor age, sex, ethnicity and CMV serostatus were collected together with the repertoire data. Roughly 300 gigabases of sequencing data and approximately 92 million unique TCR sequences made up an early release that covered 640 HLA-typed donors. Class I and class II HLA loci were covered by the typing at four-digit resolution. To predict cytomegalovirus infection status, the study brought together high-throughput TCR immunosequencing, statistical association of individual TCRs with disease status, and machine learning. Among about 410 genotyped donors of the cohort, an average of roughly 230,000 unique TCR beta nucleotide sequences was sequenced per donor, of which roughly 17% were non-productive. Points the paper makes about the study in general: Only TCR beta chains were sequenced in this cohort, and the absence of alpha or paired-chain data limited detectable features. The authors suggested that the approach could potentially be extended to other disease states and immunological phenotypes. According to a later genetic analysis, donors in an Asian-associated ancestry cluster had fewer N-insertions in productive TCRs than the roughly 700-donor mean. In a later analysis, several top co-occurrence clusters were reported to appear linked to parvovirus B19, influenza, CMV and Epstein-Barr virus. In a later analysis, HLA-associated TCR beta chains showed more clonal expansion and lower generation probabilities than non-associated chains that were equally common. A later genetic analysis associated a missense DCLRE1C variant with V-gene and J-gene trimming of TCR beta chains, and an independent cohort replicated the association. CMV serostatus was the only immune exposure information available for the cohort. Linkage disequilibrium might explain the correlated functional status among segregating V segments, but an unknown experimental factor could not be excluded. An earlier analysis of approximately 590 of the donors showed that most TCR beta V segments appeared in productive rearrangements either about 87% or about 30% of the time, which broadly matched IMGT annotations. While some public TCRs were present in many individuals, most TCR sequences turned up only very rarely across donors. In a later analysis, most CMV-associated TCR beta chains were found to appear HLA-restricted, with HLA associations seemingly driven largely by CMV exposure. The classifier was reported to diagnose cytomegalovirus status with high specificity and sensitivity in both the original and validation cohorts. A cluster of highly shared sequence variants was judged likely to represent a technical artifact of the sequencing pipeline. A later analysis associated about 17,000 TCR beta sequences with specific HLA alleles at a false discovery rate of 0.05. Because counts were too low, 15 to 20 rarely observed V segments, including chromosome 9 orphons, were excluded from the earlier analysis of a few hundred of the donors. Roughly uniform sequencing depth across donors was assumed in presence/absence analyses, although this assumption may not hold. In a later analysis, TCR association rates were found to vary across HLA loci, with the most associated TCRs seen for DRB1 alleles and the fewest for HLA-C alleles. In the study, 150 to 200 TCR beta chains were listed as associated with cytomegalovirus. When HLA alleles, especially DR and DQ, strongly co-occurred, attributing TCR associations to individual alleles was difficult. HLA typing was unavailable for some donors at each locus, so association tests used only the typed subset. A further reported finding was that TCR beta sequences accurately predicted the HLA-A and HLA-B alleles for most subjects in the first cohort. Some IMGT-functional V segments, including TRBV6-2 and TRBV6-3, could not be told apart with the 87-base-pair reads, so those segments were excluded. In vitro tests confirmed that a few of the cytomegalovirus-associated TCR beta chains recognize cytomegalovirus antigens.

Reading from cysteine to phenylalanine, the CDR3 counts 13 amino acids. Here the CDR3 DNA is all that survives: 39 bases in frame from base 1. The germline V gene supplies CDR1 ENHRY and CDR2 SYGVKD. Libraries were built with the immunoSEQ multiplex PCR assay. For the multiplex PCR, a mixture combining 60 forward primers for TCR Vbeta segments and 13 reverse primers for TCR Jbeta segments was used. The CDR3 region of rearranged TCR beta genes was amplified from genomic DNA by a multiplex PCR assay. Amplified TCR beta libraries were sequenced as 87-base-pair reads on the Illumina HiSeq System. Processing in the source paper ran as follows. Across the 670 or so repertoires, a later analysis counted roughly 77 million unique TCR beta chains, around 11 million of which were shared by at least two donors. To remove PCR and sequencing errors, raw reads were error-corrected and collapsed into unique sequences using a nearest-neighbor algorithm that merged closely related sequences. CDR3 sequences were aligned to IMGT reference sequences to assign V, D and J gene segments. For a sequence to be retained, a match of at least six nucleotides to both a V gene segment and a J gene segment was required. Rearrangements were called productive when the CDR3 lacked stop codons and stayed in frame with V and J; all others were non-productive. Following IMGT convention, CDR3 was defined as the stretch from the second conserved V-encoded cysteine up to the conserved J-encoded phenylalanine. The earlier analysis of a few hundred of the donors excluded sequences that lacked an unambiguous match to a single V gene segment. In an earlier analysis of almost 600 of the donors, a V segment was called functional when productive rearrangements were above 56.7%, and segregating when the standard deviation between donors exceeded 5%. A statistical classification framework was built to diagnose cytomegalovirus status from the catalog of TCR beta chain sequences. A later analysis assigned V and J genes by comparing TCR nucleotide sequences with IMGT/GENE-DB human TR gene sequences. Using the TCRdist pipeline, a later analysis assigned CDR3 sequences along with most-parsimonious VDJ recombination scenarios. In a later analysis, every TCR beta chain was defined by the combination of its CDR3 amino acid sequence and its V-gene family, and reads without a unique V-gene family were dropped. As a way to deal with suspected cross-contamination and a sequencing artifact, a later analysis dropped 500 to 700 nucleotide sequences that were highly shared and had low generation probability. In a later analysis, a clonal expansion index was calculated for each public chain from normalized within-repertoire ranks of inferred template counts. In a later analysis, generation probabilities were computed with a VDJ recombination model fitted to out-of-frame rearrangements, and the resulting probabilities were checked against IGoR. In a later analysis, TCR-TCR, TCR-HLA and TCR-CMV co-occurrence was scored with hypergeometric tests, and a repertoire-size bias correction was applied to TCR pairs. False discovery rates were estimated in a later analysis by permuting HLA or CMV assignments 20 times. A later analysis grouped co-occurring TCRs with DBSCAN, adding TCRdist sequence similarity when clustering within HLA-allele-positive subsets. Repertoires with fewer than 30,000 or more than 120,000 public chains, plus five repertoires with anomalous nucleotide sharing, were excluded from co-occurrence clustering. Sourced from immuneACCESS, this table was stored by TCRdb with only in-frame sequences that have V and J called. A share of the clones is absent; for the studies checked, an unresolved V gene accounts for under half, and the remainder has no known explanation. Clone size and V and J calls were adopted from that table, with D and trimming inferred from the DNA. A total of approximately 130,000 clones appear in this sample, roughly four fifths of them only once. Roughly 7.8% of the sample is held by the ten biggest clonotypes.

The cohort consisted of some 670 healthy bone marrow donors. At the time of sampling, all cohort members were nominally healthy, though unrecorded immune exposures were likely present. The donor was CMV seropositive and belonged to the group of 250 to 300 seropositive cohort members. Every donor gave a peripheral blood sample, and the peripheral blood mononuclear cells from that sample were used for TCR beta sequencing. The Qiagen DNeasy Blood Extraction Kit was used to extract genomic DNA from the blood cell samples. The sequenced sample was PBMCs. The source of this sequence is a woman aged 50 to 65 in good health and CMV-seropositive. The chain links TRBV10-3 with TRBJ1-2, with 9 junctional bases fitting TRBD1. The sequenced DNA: TGTGCTTCTACAGGGGGCGTTACCTATGGCTACACCTTC. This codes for CASTGGVTYGYTF.